This TCR beta chain stems from a study of blood T cell repertoires in COVID-19. The method was immunoSEQ multiplex PCR; TCRdb's version includes in-frame clones alone and lacks a portion of them. Of fewer than 500,000 clones in the sample, approximately 80% were seen once. The CDR3 spans 15 residues. Germline lookup yields CDR1 LNHDA and CDR2 SQIVND (reference sequence). Trimming took off 0 bases at V and 8 bases at J, with 14 bases between the two ends. Only a few counts were recorded for this clone. The rearrangement links TRBV19 to TRBJ2-1; maybe TRBD2 (5 bases). The source of this sequence is a human donor with acute or convalescent COVID-19. The donor label of this sample is uncertain. Material: peripheral blood. Here the CDR3 reads CASSIDLGGGYEQFF. CDR3 bases: TGTGCCAGTAGTATAGATCTTGGCGGAGGTTATGAGCAGTTCTTC.